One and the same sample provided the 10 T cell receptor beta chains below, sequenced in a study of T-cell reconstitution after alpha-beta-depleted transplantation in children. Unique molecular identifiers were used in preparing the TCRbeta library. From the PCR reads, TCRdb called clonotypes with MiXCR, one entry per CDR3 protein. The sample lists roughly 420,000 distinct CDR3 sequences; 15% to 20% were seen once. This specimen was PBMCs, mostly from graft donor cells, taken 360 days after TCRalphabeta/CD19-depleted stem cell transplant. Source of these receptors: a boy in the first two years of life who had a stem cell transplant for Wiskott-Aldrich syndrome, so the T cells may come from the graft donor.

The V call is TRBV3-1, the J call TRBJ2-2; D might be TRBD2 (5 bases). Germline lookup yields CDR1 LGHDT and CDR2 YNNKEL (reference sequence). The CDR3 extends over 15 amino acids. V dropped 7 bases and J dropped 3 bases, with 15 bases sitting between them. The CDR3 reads CASTYPGSHTGELFF. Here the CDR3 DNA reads TGTGCCAGCACCTACCCGGGGTCTCACACCGGGGAGCTGTTTTTT.

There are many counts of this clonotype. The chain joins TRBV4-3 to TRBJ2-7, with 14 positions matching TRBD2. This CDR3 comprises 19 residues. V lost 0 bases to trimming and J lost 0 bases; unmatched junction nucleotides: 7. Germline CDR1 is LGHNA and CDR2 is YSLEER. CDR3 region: CASSQDLTSGRAASYEQYF. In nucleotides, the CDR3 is TGCGCCAGCAGCCAAGACCTGACTAGCGGGAGGGCCGCCTCCTACGAGCAGTACTTC.

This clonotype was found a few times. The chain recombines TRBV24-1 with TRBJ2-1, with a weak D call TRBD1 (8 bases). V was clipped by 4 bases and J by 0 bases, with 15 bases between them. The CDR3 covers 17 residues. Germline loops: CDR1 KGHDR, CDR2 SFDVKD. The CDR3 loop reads CATSDRTGRGSYNEQFF. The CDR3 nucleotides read TGTGCCACCAGTGACCGGACAGGGAGGGGCTCCTACAATGAGCAGTTCTTC.

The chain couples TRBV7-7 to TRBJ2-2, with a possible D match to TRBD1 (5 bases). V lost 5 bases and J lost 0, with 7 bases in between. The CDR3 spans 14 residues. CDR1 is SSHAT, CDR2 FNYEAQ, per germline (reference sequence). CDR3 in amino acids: CASSPDTNTGELFF. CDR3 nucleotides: TGTGCCAGCAGCCCGGACACGAACACCGGGGAGCTGTTTTTT.

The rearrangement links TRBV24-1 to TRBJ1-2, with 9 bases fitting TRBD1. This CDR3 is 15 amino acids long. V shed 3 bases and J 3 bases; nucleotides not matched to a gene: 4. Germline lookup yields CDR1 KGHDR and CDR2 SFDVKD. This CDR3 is CATSDPGQGHYGYTF. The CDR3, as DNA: TGTGCCACCAGTGATCCCGGACAGGGGCACTATGGCTACACCTTC.

The CDR3 protein is CASSRSPVRGRRFSNIQYF. The DNA of the CDR3 is TGTGCCAGCAGCCGATCACCGGTCAGGGGGCGAAGGTTCTCAAACATTCAGTACTTC. V is TRBV14 and J is TRBJ2-4, with 8 bases matching TRBD1. The CDR3 covers 19 residues. Germline trimming cut 4 bases from V and 6 bases from J; bases unmatched to any gene: 20. Germline V gene data show CDR1 as SGHDN and CDR2 as FVKESK. The entire variable domain, with the rest obtained from reference TRBV14 and TRBJ2-4, is as follows: EAGVTQFPSHSVIEKGQTVTLRCDPISGHDNLYWYRRVMGKEIKFLLHFVKESKQDESGMPNNRFLAERTGGTYSTLKVQPAELEDSGVYFCASSRSPVRGRRFSNIQYFGAGTRLSVL.

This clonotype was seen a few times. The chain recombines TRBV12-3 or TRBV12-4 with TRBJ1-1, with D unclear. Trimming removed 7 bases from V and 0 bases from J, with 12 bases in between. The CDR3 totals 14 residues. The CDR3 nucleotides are TGTGCCAGCACTAAACGGGAGATGAACACTGAAGCTTTCTTT. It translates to CASTKREMNTEAFF.

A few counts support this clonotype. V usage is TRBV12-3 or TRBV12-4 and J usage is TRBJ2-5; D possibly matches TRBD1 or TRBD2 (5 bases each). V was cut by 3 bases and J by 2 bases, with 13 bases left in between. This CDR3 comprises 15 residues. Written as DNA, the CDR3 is TGTGCCAGCAGTTTTGGGGGAGACCATCAAGAGACCCAGTACTTC. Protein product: CASSFGGDHQETQYF.

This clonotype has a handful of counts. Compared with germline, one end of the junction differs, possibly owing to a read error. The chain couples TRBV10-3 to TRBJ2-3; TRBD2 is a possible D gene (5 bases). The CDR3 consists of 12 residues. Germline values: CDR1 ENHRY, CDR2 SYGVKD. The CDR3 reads CAISSSTDTQYF. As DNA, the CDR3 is TGTGCCATCAGCTCTAGCACCGATACGCAGTATTTT.

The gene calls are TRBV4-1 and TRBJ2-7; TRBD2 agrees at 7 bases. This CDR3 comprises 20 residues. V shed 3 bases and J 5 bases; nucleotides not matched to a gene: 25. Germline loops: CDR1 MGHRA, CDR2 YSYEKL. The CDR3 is CASSHRTAGRAWSLEDEQYF. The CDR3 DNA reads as TGCGCCAGCAGCCATCGGACGGCAGGGAGGGCTTGGTCCCTTGAGGACGAGCAGTACTTC.